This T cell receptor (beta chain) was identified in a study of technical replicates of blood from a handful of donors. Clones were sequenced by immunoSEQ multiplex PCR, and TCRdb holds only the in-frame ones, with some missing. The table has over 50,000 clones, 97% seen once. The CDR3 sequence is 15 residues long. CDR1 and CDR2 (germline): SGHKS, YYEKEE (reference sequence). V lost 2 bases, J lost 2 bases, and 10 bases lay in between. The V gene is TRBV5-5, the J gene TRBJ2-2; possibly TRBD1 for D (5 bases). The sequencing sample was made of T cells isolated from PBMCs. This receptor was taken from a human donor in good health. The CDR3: CASSFTGHNTGELFF. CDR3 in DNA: TGTGCCAGCAGCTTCACAGGACACAACACCGGGGAGCTGTTTTTT. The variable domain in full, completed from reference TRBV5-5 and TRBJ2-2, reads DAGVTQSPTHLIKTRGQQVTLRCSPISGHKSVSWYQQVLGQGPQFIFQYYEKEERGRGNFPDRFSARQFPNYSSELNVNALLLGDSALYLCASSFTGHNTGELFFGEGSRLTVL.